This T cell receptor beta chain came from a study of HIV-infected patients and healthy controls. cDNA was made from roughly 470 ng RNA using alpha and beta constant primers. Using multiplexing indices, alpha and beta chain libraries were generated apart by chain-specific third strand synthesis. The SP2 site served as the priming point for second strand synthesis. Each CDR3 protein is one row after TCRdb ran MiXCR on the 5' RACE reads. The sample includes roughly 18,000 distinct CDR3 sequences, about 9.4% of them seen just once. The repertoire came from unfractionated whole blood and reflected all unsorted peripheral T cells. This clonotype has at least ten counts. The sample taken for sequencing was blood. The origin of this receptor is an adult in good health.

For the CDR3, the DNA is TGTGCCAGCAAAACATACGGGACAGGGTCCGAGCAGTACTTC. Amino acid sequence: CASKTYGTGSEQYF. The chain combines TRBV27 with TRBJ2-7; 9 nucleotides match TRBD1. V trimming: 7 bases; J trimming: 6 bases; junction bases outside the gene matches: 10. The CDR3 consists of 14 residues. CDR1 MNHEY and CDR2 SMNVEV come from the germline V gene (reference sequence).